This T cell receptor beta chain was obtained from a study of blood T cells in healthy people across ages (dated by TCRdb to the mid-2010s). A note on the overall study: In model experiments, roughly one uniquely barcoded TCR beta cDNA molecule per two T cells was captured by template switching. Using deep sequencing normalized with unique cDNA molecular identifiers, the study measured how TCR beta repertoire diversity changes with age. The donors were split into four age groups: young (average about 16 years), middle-aged (39), aged (about 56) and long-lived (approximately 80). To avoid experimental bias, donors of different ages were spread randomly across the sequencing lanes. For two donors (one aged 18 to 29 and one aged 80 or older), the study analyzed two additional independent replicas of 1 million unique cDNA reads from the same blood draw.

Overall results and qualifications from the work: Compared with the aged group, more naive CD4+ T cells, fewer expanded clones and increased TCR diversity were shown by the long-lived group, suggesting age selection. As age increased, observed TCR beta diversity per million T cells dropped in a roughly linear way, and a significant reduction was already evident by age 40. Estimates of total diversity based on one million sequenced T cells were regarded as lower bounds and as underestimates. Because profiling used bulk unsorted PBMCs, naive and antigen-experienced compartments could not be compared conclusively. Donor CMV infection status was unknown, potentially confounding age-related changes in expanded clonotypes. The percentage of naive T cells measured by flow cytometry correlated strongly with observed TCR beta diversity.

Reading from cysteine to phenylalanine, the CDR3 counts 15 amino acids. Only the CDR3 part of the read is kept: 45 bases, read in frame from the first base. As encoded in the germline V gene, CDR1 is MGHRA while CDR2 is YSYEKL. V is pared back by 1 base and J by 7 bases, with 14 bases lying between the germline termini. The approximately 40 donors, aged 6 to 90 years, were systemically healthy Caucasian individuals from Russia. Each donor gave ten milliliters of peripheral blood, collected into EDTA-treated Vacutainer tubes. PBMCs were isolated by Ficoll-Paque density-gradient centrifugation, with at least 6 million obtained per sample. Total RNA was extracted from PBMCs with Trizol reagent, with at least 5 micrograms obtained per sample. For every donor, flow cytometry on a PBMC aliquot measured the percentage of naive CD45RAhigh/CD27high T cells. Libraries came from 5' RACE. This sample was sequenced with an Illumina HiSeq 2500. A second about 7 to 12 cycle PCR used a sample-barcoded 5' primer and a J-beta primer mix. A template-switch 5' adaptor carrying 12 random nucleotides introduced a unique molecular identifier onto each TCR beta cDNA molecule. Each sample yielded at least 2.5 million CDR3-containing paired-end reads. First-strand cDNA synthesis was performed from all RNA using the Mint cDNA synthesis kit, with priming by a TRBC-specific oligonucleotide. Following uracil-DNA glycosylase treatment, a first 18-cycle PCR with universal primers M1SS and BC2_uni_R was performed on all cDNA. Turning to the authors' computational methods: Each sample was normalized by randomly selecting 1 million high-quality reads, each carrying a distinct molecular identifier. Reads sharing molecular identifiers were discarded rather than binned into consensus sequences. MiTCR, run with a Q25 quality threshold and the strictest error-elimination algorithm, handled CDR3 identification, clonotype clustering and error correction. A nonparametric unseen species model with Euler transformation was used to estimate a lower bound on total TCR beta diversity. In-frame beta chains were kept once TCRdb had trimmed the public reads at Q25 with fastp and called clones with MiXCR. Each CDR3 protein appears once, grouped with its most common genes and DNA. Clone size and V and J calls follow TCRdb, not the original study. This sample holds 1,300,000 or so distinct CDR3 sequences; 59% were observed only once. About 6.3% of the sample rests with the top ten.

Notes on this clonotype: There is no known antigen for this receptor. It has no much larger one-base neighbor in the sample; base qualities were not kept.

Source material: blood. The chain was built from TRBV4-1 and TRBJ1-5, with the D gene call left open. This sequence was found in a man between 18 and 29 years old in good health. In nucleotide form, the sequence is TGCGCCAGCAGCCAAGTTACGGTAGTCGGGCAGCCCCAGCATTTT. Its product reads: CASSQVTVVGQPQHF.